The rows below give T cell receptor beta chains drawn from one sample of a study of blood T cell repertoires in COVID-19. Data came from immunoSEQ multiplex PCR; TCRdb stores just in-frame clones and leaves some out. The data contain approximately 140,000 clones, about 80% of them singletons. The sample consisted of peripheral blood. Every receptor here comes from a man between 65 and 85 years old with acute or convalescent COVID-19. CDR3s include the opening cysteine and the closing phenylalanine or tryptophan. Fields, in order: V gene, CDR3 protein.

TRBV2,CASSESHEQYF
TRBV7-3,CASSPNLAGGNEQFF
TRBV20-1,CSASDRFSGNTIYF
TRBV11-1,CASSPTPRGQGYGYTF
TRBV15,CATSRDLTMGGEKLFF
TRBV6-5,CASKTGAEEKLFF
TRBV11-3,CASSSGGRDTDTQYF
TRBV6-6,CASSNTGTTSYEQYF
TRBV6-1,CASSEAGQGDQPQHF
TRBV6-5,CASSPRQGMNTEAFF
TRBV2,CASNYRGQGEKLFF
TRBV18,CASSSDLRETQYF
TRBV28,CASSLTNRKIQETQYF
TRBV7-9,CASSLFASTTNEKLFF
TRBV6-1,CASSEGLSEQYF
TRBV7-7,CASSPSAGRGTGELFF